This entry is about one T cell receptor beta chain. The target antigen is unknown. The data stem from a study of T cells in narcolepsy. The study's findings and limits: Autoreactive clone sequences were missing from some blood memory CD4+ repertoires. Same-patient CSF and blood CD4+ T cell clonotypes included HCRT-specific and TRIB2-specific autoreactive ones.

The CDR3 runs 15 residues. In germline, CDR1 is SEHNR, CDR2 FQNEAQ (reference sequence). The V end was cut by 0 bases, the J end by 1 base, with 9 bases between. Here immunoSEQ multiplex PCR was the method, and the copy in TCRdb shows in-frame clones only, minus some. The sample lists 12,000 or so clones; roughly 94% were seen once. The chain carries TRBV7-9 and TRBJ1-1; D is uncertain. This receptor was taken from a human donor with narcolepsy. Specimen: CD45RA- memory CD4+ T cells from PBMCs. This CDR3 reads CASSLAGHWNTEAFF. Here the CDR3 DNA reads TGTGCCAGCAGCTTAGCGGGCCACTGGAACACTGAAGCTTTCTTT.